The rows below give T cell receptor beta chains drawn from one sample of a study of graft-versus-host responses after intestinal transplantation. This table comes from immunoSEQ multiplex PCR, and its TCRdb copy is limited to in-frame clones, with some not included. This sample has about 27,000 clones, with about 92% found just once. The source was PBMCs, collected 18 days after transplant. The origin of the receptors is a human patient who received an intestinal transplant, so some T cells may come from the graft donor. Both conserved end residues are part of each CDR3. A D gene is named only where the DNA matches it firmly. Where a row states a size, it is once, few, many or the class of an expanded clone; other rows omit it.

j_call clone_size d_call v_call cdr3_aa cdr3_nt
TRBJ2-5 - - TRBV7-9 CASSSWGYKTQYF TGTGCCAGCAGCTCCTGGGGGTACAAGACCCAGTACTTC
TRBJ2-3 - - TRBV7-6 CAPGPPSTDTQYF TGTGCCCCGGGGCCCCCTAGCACAGATACGCAGTATTTT
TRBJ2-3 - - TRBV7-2 CAREYLRGPDTQYF TGTGCCAGGGAGTACCTCCGAGGTCCAGATACGCAGTATTTT
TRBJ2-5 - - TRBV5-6 CASSFFFGASETQYF TGTGCCAGCAGCTTTTTTTTCGGGGCGAGTGAGACCCAGTACTTC
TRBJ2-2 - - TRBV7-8 CASSLRGYTGELFF TGTGCCAGCAGCTTAAGAGGATACACCGGGGAGCTGTTTTTT
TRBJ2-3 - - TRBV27 CASSSIGGTDTQYF TGTGCCAGCAGTAGTATAGGGGGCACAGATACGCAGTATTTT
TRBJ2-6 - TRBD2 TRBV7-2 CASSSSSGGAYGANVLTF TGTGCCAGCAGCTCCTCTAGCGGGGGGGCCTACGGGGCCAACGTCCTGACTTTC
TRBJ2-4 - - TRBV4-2 CASSHFGPPGEKNIQYF TGTGCCAGCAGCCACTTCGGCCCACCCGGGGAGAAAAACATTCAGTACTTC
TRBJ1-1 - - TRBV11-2 CASSFGGAEAFF TGTGCCAGCAGCTTCGGGGGGGCTGAAGCTTTCTTT
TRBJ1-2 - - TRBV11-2 CASSLGDGYTF TGTGCCAGCAGCTTAGGGGATGGCTACACCTTC
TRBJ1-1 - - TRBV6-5 CASSYSLAVMNTEAFF TGTGCCAGCAGTTACTCCCTGGCTGTAATGAACACTGAAGCTTTCTTT
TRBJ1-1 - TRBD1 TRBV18 CASSLTGQEAFF TGTGCCAGCTCATTGACGGGACAGGAAGCTTTCTTT
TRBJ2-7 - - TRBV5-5 CASSLGGPTYEQYF TGTGCCAGCAGCCTGGGGGGGCCCACCTACGAGCAGTACTTC
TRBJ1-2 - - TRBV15 CATSRVGGYGYTF TGTGCCACCAGCAGAGTCGGTGGTTATGGCTACACCTTC
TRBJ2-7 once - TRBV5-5 CASSLDEGYEQYF TGTGCCAGCAGCTTGGATGAGGGCTACGAGCAGTACTTC
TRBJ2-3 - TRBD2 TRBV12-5 CASGPKGSGGHTQYF TGTGCTAGTGGTCCCAAAGGCTCGGGGGGGCATACGCAGTATTTT
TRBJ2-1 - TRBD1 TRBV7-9 CASSWGQGNEQFF TGTGCCAGCAGCTGGGGACAGGGGAATGAGCAGTTCTTC
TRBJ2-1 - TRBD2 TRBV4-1 CASSPLPSGGDEQFF TGCGCCAGCAGCCCCCTGCCTAGCGGGGGTGATGAGCAGTTCTTC
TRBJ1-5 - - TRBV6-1 CASSAVSFQPQHF TGTGCCAGCAGCGCCGTTTCCTTCCAGCCCCAGCATTTT